What follows is one TCR beta chain and its context. Its target is unknown. The PCR had 60 Vbeta and 13 Jbeta primers. Profiled with immunoSEQ multiplex PCR; TCRdb holds only in-frame clones, not every one. The sample shows some 150,000 clones, around four fifths of them seen only once. V dropped 0 bases and J dropped 2; count of bases not matched to a gene: 3. The CDR3 covers 16 residues. Germline V gives CDR1 LNHDA, CDR2 SQIVND (reference sequence). The data were obtained in a study of cytomegalovirus exposure and HLA in healthy donors. For the study at large: An early release of data contained 75 million to 100 million unique TCRs, which came from HLA-typed donors.

Study-wide results and limits: What TCR beta sequences reportedly achieved was accurate prediction of HLA-A and HLA-B alleles in most subjects. In an earlier analysis, about 87% or about 30%: the productive usage of most TCR beta V segments. The study recorded 164 TCR beta chains that were cytomegalovirus-associated.

The genes are TRBV19 and TRBJ2-2, with 7 bases fitting TRBD1. This clonotype originated in a female donor in good health and CMV-seronegative. The sample consisted of PBMCs. This CDR3 reads CASSIDGDRNTGELFF. The CDR3 DNA reads as TGTGCCAGTAGTATAGACGGGGACAGAAACACCGGGGAGCTGTTTTTT.